This T cell receptor (beta chain) was captured in a study of cytomegalovirus exposure and HLA in healthy donors. These donors counted as nominally healthy when sampled, but unrecorded immune exposures were likely. A single count supports this clone. The antigen is undetermined. General study results and limits: TCR beta chain V- and J-gene trimming was linked, in a later analysis, to a missense variant in DCLRE1C. Near-uniform donor sequencing depth was presumed by presence/absence analyses. High sensitivity and specificity were reportedly achieved when the classifier diagnosed cytomegalovirus status.

The PCR ran on 60 Vbeta and 13 Jbeta primers. Some clones are missing from TCRdb's copy, which holds only in-frame ones; the method was immunoSEQ multiplex PCR. The repertoire includes fewer than 85,000 clones, roughly 79% of them detected once, and less than 6% sits in the top ten. CDR3 size: 15 residues. Per the germline V gene, CDR1 is SGHAT and CDR2 is FQNNGV. J lost 0 bases, V lost 6 bases, and 4 bases had no gene match. The TCR originated in a male donor in good health and CMV-seropositive. The sequenced sample consisted of PBMCs. The chain has TRBV11-2 and TRBJ1-4, with 7 positions matching TRBD1. The DNA for the CDR3 is TGTGCCAGCAGGGACAGGTTAGCAACTAATGAAAAACTGTTTTTT. It yields the protein CASRDRLATNEKLFF.